This T cell receptor (beta chain) was captured by sequencing in a study of blood T cell repertoires in COVID-19. Authors' processing steps: Cell counts per sample came from amplifying reference gene primers. Data came from immunoSEQ multiplex PCR; TCRdb stores just in-frame clones and leaves some out. For V, J and clone size, that table is used; D and trimming come from the DNA. The table has about 310,000 clones, roughly 90% seen once. Germline V lookup: CDR1 LNHDA, CDR2 SQIVND (reference sequence). J lost 5 bases, V lost 8 bases, and 8 bases had no gene match. This CDR3 contains 14 residues. The specimen was PBMCs or T cells enriched from blood (not recorded which). The chain carries TRBV19 and TRBJ1-1; TRBD1 matches at 10 bases. The receptor comes from a woman aged 40 to 49 who had recovered from COVID-19. The CDR3 bases are TGTGCCAGTCAGACAGGGGGCGTTCATACTGAAGCTTTCTTT. This encodes CASQTGGVHTEAFF.